The 21 T cell receptor beta chains below all came from one sample that was sequenced in a study of cytomegalovirus exposure and HLA in healthy donors. PCR involved 60 Vbeta and 13 Jbeta primers. The data were produced by immunoSEQ multiplex PCR, yet TCRdb's version contains in-frame clones alone and is incomplete. Seen here are 150,000 to 200,000 clones, 75% to 85% observed once, and the top ten hold approximately 2.4%. The sequenced sample consisted of PBMCs. Receptor source: a woman in her fifties or sixties in good health and CMV-seronegative.

This clone showed up just a few times. The V and J genes are TRBV5-1 and TRBJ2-7, with 12 nucleotides matching TRBD2. The CDR3 runs 15 residues. Germline V gives CDR1 SGHRS, CDR2 YFSETQ. The junction had 7 bases not matched to a gene; V was cut back by 4 bases and J by 5 bases. In nucleotides, the CDR3 is TGCGCCAGCAGCGCCGGACTAGCGGGAAGCGACGAGCAGTACTTC. Its translation is CASSAGLAGSDEQYF.

The chain is built from TRBV6-4 and TRBJ2-1; TRBD2 aligns across 8 bases. V trimming: 0 bases; J trimming: 9 bases; junction bases outside the gene matches: 7. This CDR3 comprises 15 residues. Germline V gene data show CDR1 as MRHNA and CDR2 as SNTAGT. The CDR3: CASSDSNLAGGEQFF. The CDR3 DNA reads TGTGCCAGCAGTGACTCCAATCTGGCGGGAGGTGAGCAGTTCTTC.

The chain couples TRBV19 to TRBJ2-3; no firm D call. Germline CDR1 and CDR2: LNHDA and SQIVND (reference sequence). There are 13 residues in the CDR3. The V and J ends lost 4 bases and 5 bases respectively, with 10 bases between them. The CDR3 sequence: CASSSPTGDTQYF. The CDR3 DNA reads as TGTGCCAGTAGTAGCCCCACTGGAGATACGCAGTATTTT.

The gene calls are TRBV10-3 and TRBJ2-7; 9 bases match TRBD1. The CDR3 is made up of 16 amino acids. Trimming cost V 2 bases and J 7 bases; bases outside gene matches: 12. Germline V lookup: CDR1 ENHRY, CDR2 SYGVKD. The CDR3 DNA reads as TGTGCCATCAGTGAGCCCCCCCCGAGACAGGGGGGAGAGCAGTACTTC. Translating it yields CAISEPPPRQGGEQYF.

The CDR3 loop is CASSLGLAGGPGANVLTF. CDR3 sequence (DNA): TGTGCCAGCAGCCTGGGACTAGCGGGAGGGCCTGGGGCCAACGTCCTGACTTTC. The chain carries TRBV21-1 and TRBJ2-6; the D call of TRBD2 is as the table states it, not checked on the DNA. TRBV21-1 is a known pseudogene. The CDR3 consists of 18 residues.

The chain links TRBV18 to TRBJ1-4; no clear D gene. The germline V gene has CDR1 KGHSH and CDR2 LQKENI. The V end lost 2 bases, the J end lost 7 bases, and 8 bases lay between the germline ends. The CDR3 extends over 13 amino acids. CDR3 in amino acids: CASSPVSSEKLFF. The CDR3 DNA reads TGTGCCAGCTCACCAGTTTCTAGTGAAAAACTGTTTTTT.

The genes are TRBV6-1 and TRBJ2-1; 7 bases match TRBD2. The CDR3 extends over 15 amino acids. V dropped 3 bases and J dropped 6; count of bases not matched to a gene: 8. Germline V gives CDR1 MNHNS, CDR2 SASEGT. The CDR3 DNA reads as TGTGCCAGCAGTGATAGGCTAGCGGCGTCCAATGAGCAGTTCTTC. Translated, it gives CASSDRLAASNEQFF.

The genes are TRBV19 and TRBJ1-5; TRBD1 matches at 7 bases. This CDR3 is 15 amino acids long. Per germline, CDR1 LNHDA and CDR2 SQIVND (reference sequence). The trim removed 3 bases at V and 1 base at J, leaving 3 bases unmatched. This CDR3 is CASSIVTGSNQPQHF. Here the CDR3 DNA reads TGTGCCAGTAGTATCGTGACAGGGAGCAATCAGCCCCAGCATTTT. The full variable domain, rest sourced from reference TRBV19 and TRBJ1-5, is DGGITQSPKYLFRKEGQNVTLSCEQNLNHDAMYWYRQDPGQGLRLIYYSQIVNDFQKGDIAEGYSVSREKKESFPLTVTSAQKNPTAFYLCASSIVTGSNQPQHFGDGTRLSIL.

This clone was observed a few times. The gene calls are TRBV27 and TRBJ2-1; no definite D call. Germline CDR1 and CDR2: MNHEY and SMNVEV (reference sequence). V dropped 4 bases and J dropped 7 bases, with 20 bases sitting between them. This CDR3 region has 16 residues. In DNA, the CDR3 is TGTGCCAGCAGTTCCTTAGGCGCGGCAATATCAAATGAGCAGTTCTTC. Translated: CASSSLGAAISNEQFF.

V usage is TRBV9 and J usage is TRBJ2-3; D is perhaps TRBD1 (6 bases). CDR1 and CDR2 (germline): SGDLS, YYNGEE. Trimming pared 6 bases from V and 10 bases from J, leaving 15 bases between. The length of the CDR3 is 12 residues. The CDR3 loop is CASTRNEGAQYF. The CDR3 coding sequence is TGTGCCAGCACCAGGAACGAGGGGGCGCAGTATTTT.

V is TRBV7-9 and J is TRBJ2-3; no clear D gene. This CDR3 has 15 amino acids. The V gene lost 5 bases and the J gene lost 1 base, with 13 bases spanning the gap. The germline CDR1 and CDR2 sequences are SEHNR and FQNEAQ (reference sequence). For the CDR3, the DNA is TGTGCCAGCAGCCCAGGTTTACGAGGCACAGATACGCAGTATTTT. Translating it yields CASSPGLRGTDTQYF.

The genes are TRBV28 and TRBJ1-5, with 10 bases that match TRBD1. The junction had 5 bases not matched to a gene; V was cut back by 6 bases and J by 0 bases. CDR1 is MDHEN and CDR2 is SYDVKM in the germline V gene. CDR3 length: 16 residues. The CDR3 is CASSSGQGVSNQPQHF. In DNA form, the CDR3 reads TGTGCCAGCAGCTCCGGACAGGGGGTTAGCAATCAGCCCCAGCATTTT.

This sequence joins TRBV5-8 and TRBJ2-5; a possible D gene is TRBD1 (5 bases). The J call is uncertain, as TRBJ2-7 better fits the DNA end. The CDR3 length is 16 residues. Germline CDR1 reads SGHTS; CDR2 reads YDEGEE. The CDR3 region has the DNA TGTGCCAGCAGCCCGGCGGCCCCTCAGGGCTTTTACGAGCAGTACTTC. This translates into CASSPAAPQGFYEQYF.

The chain employs TRBV15 and TRBJ1-5; TRBD1 is a possible D gene (6 bases). CDR1 and CDR2 from the germline V gene are LNHNV and YYDKDF (reference sequence). The CDR3 is 14 residues long. The ends were cut back, 4 bases at V and 3 bases at J, with 10 bases in the middle. The CDR3 loop is CATSKDSYNQPQHF. The CDR3 DNA reads as TGTGCCACCAGCAAGGACAGTTACAATCAGCCCCAGCATTTT. The whole variable domain, filled in from reference TRBV15 and TRBJ1-5, reads DAMVIQNPRYQVTQFGKPVTLSCSQTLNHNVMYWYQQKSSQAPKLLFHYYDKDFNNEADTPDNFQSRRPNTSFCFLDIRSPGLGDTAMYLCATSKDSYNQPQHFGDGTRLSIL.

The chain is built from TRBV19 and TRBJ2-5; TRBD1 matches at 8 bases. The last part of the DNA fits TRBJ2-7 better; the J call may be wrong. The CDR3 totals 15 residues. Germline V CDR1 and CDR2: LNHDA, SQIVND (reference sequence). CDR3 DNA sequence: TGTGCCAGTAGTCCCGGACAGGGTTCGGGGGTCGAGCAGTACTTC. Translating gives CASSPGQGSGVEQYF.

This clone was recorded a few times. The rearrangement uses TRBV30 and TRBJ2-5; 14 bases are shared with TRBD2. The CDR3 totals 14 residues. From germline, CDR1 is GTSNPN and CDR2 SVGIG (reference sequence). V shed 5 bases and J 8 bases; nucleotides not matched to a gene: 7. This CDR3 is CAWGGLAGVDTQYF. The CDR3 bases are TGTGCCTGGGGGGGACTAGCGGGGGTGGATACCCAGTACTTC.

The chain recombines TRBV7-2 with TRBJ2-1, with 7 nucleotides matching TRBD1. CDR1 SGHTA and CDR2 FQGNSA come from the germline V gene. Losses at the gene ends were 2 bases for V and 4 bases for J; bases not matched to a gene: 5. The CDR3 is 15 amino acids. The CDR3, as DNA: TGTGCCAGCAGCTTACAGGGACAGATTTACAATGAGCAGTTCTTC. It yields the protein CASSLQGQIYNEQFF.

In its sample, this clone was seen once. V gene TRBV28 combines with J gene TRBJ1-2; possibly TRBD1 for D (6 bases). V was cut by 4 bases and J by 5 bases, with 14 bases left in between. Per the germline V gene, CDR1 is MDHEN and CDR2 is SYDVKM. The CDR3 is made up of 14 amino acids. The CDR3 sequence: CASSWGQGRYGYTF. The CDR3 DNA follows: TGTGCCAGCAGTTGGGGGCAGGGTCGTTATGGCTACACCTTC.

The CDR3 sequence: CAISESWHNEQFF. The CDR3 DNA follows: TGTGCCATCAGTGAGTCCTGGCACAATGAGCAGTTCTTC. The V call is TRBV10-3, the J call TRBJ2-1; D remains unclear. CDR3 length: 13 amino acids. Germline CDR1 reads ENHRY; CDR2 reads SYGVKD. V lost 0 bases and J 5 bases, leaving 5 bases between the germline ends.

V and J are TRBV11-3 and TRBJ2-2; 11 nucleotides agree with TRBD2. The CDR3 consists of 15 residues. Germline V gene lookup returns CDR1 SGHNT and CDR2 YENEEA. J gave up 5 bases and V 3 bases, and 2 bases lay outside the gene matches. This CDR3 reads CASSFSGGATGELFF. The CDR3 region has the DNA TGTGCCAGCAGCTTTAGCGGGGGGGCTACCGGGGAGCTGTTTTTT. The complete variable domain, with remaining parts taken from reference TRBV11-3 and TRBJ2-2, reads EAGVVQSPRYKIIEKKQPVAFWCNPISGHNTLYWYLQNLGQGPELLIRYENEEAVDDSQLPKDRFSAERLKGVDSTLKIQPAELGDSAVYLCASSFSGGATGELFFGEGSRLTVL.

As concerns this clone: At the DNA level, this CDR3 is encoded by other sequences in the same sample as well. The V call is TRBV18, the J call TRBJ2-7, with 11 positions matching TRBD1. CDR3 size: 14 residues. The junction had 3 bases not matched to a gene; V was cut back by 6 bases and J by 2 bases. Germline values: CDR1 KGHSH, CDR2 LQKENI. The CDR3 DNA follows: TGTGCCAGCTCGCCGGGACAGGGGGCCTACGAGCAGTACTTC. It specifies CASSPGQGAYEQYF.